The 7 T cell receptor beta chains presented below share a single source sample, sequenced in a study of vaccination effects on CD4 cells after COVID-19 (dated by TCRdb to between 2021 and 2024). The ViraFEST assay stimulated PBMC with viral peptide pools and then used TCR sequencing to identify antigen-specific CD4+ T cell clonotypes by expansion. After 10 days of culture, CD4+ T cells were isolated with the EasySep CD4+ T cell isolation kit. Each participant received two doses of an mRNA SARS-CoV-2 vaccine, either BNT162b2 or mRNA-1273. Their recognized antigens are unknown. Library creation used the immunoSEQ multiplex PCR assay. Not all clones reach the TCRdb copy of this immuneACCESS table, which keeps in-frame sequences only. Checked studies attribute under half of the gap to unresolved V genes and leave the rest unexplained. This sample is represented by about 30,000 clones; roughly 74% of them were singletons. Roughly 17% of the sample rests with the top ten.

Sequences were derived from CD4+ T cells from PBMCs cultured with HCoV-OC43 spike peptides, sampled after COVID-19 vaccination. The cell subset or site tag for this specimen amounts to: HCoV-OC43 spike overlapping peptide pool stimulation. These receptors all come from a human donor who received a COVID-19 vaccine.

J is TRBJ1-1 and V is TRBV18, with D possibly being TRBD1 (6 bases). Germline V gene sequence: CDR1 KGHSH, CDR2 LQKENI. The CDR3 extends over 17 amino acids. Trimming took 3 bases from V and 5 from J, leaving 22 bases between them. CDR3 sequence (DNA): TGTGCCAGCTCACCGCCAAACAGGGCCTTGAATAGGACTGAAGCTTTCTTT. Amino acids: CASSPPNRALNRTEAFF.

This chain uses TRBV6-2 or TRBV6-3 with TRBJ2-1, with TRBD2 identical over 11 bases. V was pared by 4 bases and J by 10 bases, with 9 bases of the junction left unmatched. Germline values: CDR1 MNHEY, CDR2 SVGEGT. CDR3 length: 15 residues. In nucleotides, the CDR3 is TGTGCCAGCAGTTTGGTGTTAGCGGGGGGGGACGAGCAGTTCTTC. Protein product: CASSLVLAGGDEQFF.

This clone has just a few counts. The chain combines TRBV24-1 with TRBJ1-6; TRBD1 matches at 9 bases. Germline assignment: CDR1 KGHDR and CDR2 SFDVKD. The junction had 8 bases not matched to a gene; V was cut back by 3 bases and J by 9 bases. The CDR3 covers 16 residues. The CDR3 region has the DNA TGTGCCACCAGTGATCGCGTCAGGGACAGGGCTTCACCCCTCCACTTT. This encodes CATSDRVRDRASPLHF.

Note on this clone: The same CDR3 arises from other DNA sequences in this sample as well. The chain is built from TRBV12-3 or TRBV12-4 and TRBJ1-1; D is undetermined. V lost 6 bases and J lost 0, with 8 bases in between. The CDR3 covers 13 residues. The CDR3 region has the DNA TGTGCCAGCAGCCCGACCTTGAACACTGAAGCTTTCTTT. Translation: CASSPTLNTEAFF.

The chain couples TRBV7-8 to TRBJ2-1; D gene ambiguous. Germline CDR1 is SGHVS and CDR2 is FQNEAQ. Trimming took off 1 base at V and 0 bases at J, with 10 bases between the two ends. The CDR3 has 16 residues. DNA of the CDR3: TGTGCCAGCAGCTTAGGGGATAGGAGCTCCTACAATGAGCAGTTCTTC. Its translation is CASSLGDRSSYNEQFF.

This clone was seen a few times. CDR3 amino acids: CASSFGLALSSYNEQFF. For the CDR3, the DNA is TGTGCCAGCAGTTTCGGACTAGCTCTTAGCTCCTACAATGAGCAGTTCTTC. The gene calls are TRBV6-2 or TRBV6-3 and TRBJ2-1; 8 bases agree with TRBD2. The CDR3 contains 17 residues. Germline CDR1 reads MNHEY; CDR2 reads SVGEGT. The junction had 8 bases not matched to a gene; V was cut back by 4 bases and J by 0 bases.

The chain uses TRBV6-5 and TRBJ2-7; D unclear. V was pared by 6 bases and J by 6 bases, with 18 bases between. The CDR3 loop spans 14 amino acids. The germline gives CDR1 MNHEY, CDR2 SVGAGI. As DNA, the CDR3 is TGTGCCAGCAGCTCCGGAAAGGGTTTTCGCGAGCAGTACTTC. It yields the protein CASSSGKGFREQYF.